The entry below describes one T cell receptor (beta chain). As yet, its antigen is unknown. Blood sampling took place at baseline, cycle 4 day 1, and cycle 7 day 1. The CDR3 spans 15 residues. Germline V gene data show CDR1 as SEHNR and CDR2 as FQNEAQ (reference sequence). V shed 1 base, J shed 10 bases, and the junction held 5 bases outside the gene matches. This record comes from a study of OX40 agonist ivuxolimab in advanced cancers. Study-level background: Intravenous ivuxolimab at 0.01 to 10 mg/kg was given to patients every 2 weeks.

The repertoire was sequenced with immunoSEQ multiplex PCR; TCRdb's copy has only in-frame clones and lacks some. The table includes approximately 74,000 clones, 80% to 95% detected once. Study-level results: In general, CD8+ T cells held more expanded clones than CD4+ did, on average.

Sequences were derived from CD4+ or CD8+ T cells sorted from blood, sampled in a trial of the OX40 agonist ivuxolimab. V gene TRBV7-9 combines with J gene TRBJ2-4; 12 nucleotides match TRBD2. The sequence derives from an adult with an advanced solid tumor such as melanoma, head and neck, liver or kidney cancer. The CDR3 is CASSLGRTSGEIQYF. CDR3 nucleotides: TGTGCCAGCAGCTTAGGTCGGACTAGCGGGGAAATTCAGTACTTC.